The source of this T cell receptor beta chain is a study of cytomegalovirus exposure and HLA in healthy donors. Overall study context: A prior study identified just under 120 million unique TCR beta sequences from 200 million or so T cells.

CDR1 and CDR2 (germline): MNHNY, SVGAGI (reference sequence). CDR3 length equals 11 residues. The V end was cut by 7 bases, the J end by 11 bases, with 14 bases between. A note on this clone: What it recognizes is unknown.

Findings of the study overall: Beyond CMV serostatus, there was no information to go on about immune exposure. V- and J-gene trimming of TCR beta was linked (in a later analysis) to a missense DCLRE1C variant.

With 60 Vbeta and 13 Jbeta primers, the PCR was carried out. Profiling relied on immunoSEQ multiplex PCR, and the TCRdb table lists in-frame clones only, not all of them. Listed are roughly 50,000 clones; roughly 27% falls within the top ten. It was healthy bone marrow donors who served as donors. Sequenced input: PBMCs. The receptor comes from a man aged 40-49 years in good health and CMV-seropositive. This chain connects TRBV6-6 to TRBJ1-1; no clear D gene. In DNA, the CDR3 is TGTGCCAGCATGGAGGAGGTGGACGCTTTCTTT. Residues: CASMEEVDAFF.